The 24 T cell receptor beta chains below come from one sample, sequenced in a study of shared clonotypes between healthy human individuals. Naive CD8 cells lacked CD45RO, underwent positive selection for CCR7 and left out terminally differentiated effector memory CD45RA+ cells. Method: immunoSEQ multiplex PCR; TCRdb's copy keeps in-frame clones and lacks some. The repertoire holds hundreds of thousands of clones, with about 98% as singletons. The sequenced sample consisted of naive CD8+ T cells sorted from blood. Every receptor here comes from a man aged 25 to 40 in good health.

In regard to this clone: The sample carries other DNA sequences with the same CDR3. The genes are TRBV14 and TRBJ2-7; D not resolved. In germline, CDR1 is SGHDN, CDR2 FVKESK. V was shortened by 1 base and J by 2 bases, with 3 bases between the two germline ends. This CDR3 contains 12 residues. CDR3 loop: CASSQGTYEQYF. The CDR3 DNA reads as TGTGCCAGCAGCCAAGGAACCTACGAGCAGTACTTC.

This chain connects TRBV5-4 to TRBJ2-1; 15 nucleotides line up with TRBD2. J was trimmed by 3 bases and V by 2 bases; bases with no gene match: 6. Looked up from germline, CDR1 is SGHNT and CDR2 is YYREEE (reference sequence). The CDR3 spans 18 residues. The CDR3 coding sequence is TGTGCCAGCAGCTTCGGACTAGCGGGAGGGCCCTACTACAATGAGCAGTTCTTC. Translating it yields CASSFGLAGGPYYNEQFF.

This clone was observed a handful of times. The rearrangement links TRBV27 to TRBJ1-2; D is uncertain. There are 14 residues in the CDR3. V lost 3 bases, J lost 4 bases, and 12 bases lay in between. From germline, CDR1 is MNHEY and CDR2 SMNVEV (reference sequence). Written as DNA, the CDR3 is TGTGCCAGCAGTTTGGGTCCCACAGTCTATGGCTACACCTTC. Residues: CASSLGPTVYGYTF.

Turning to this clone: Distinct nucleotide sequences in the sample also encode this CDR3. J is TRBJ2-1 and V is TRBV4-1; D unresolved. The CDR3 is made up of 13 amino acids. The V end lost 1 base, the J end lost 1 base, and 2 bases lay between the germline ends. Per the germline V gene, CDR1 is MGHRA and CDR2 is YSYEKL. CDR3 DNA sequence: TGCGCCAGCAGCCAAGGGTCCTACAATGAGCAGTTCTTC. This translates into CASSQGSYNEQFF.

The chain is built from TRBV11-3 and TRBJ2-1; 10 bases are shared with TRBD2. The junction had 7 bases not matched to a gene; V was cut back by 5 bases and J by 3 bases. The length of the CDR3 is 16 residues. The germline V gene has CDR1 SGHNT and CDR2 YENEEA. The CDR3 DNA reads TGTGCCAGCAGCACAGCCGGGACTAGCGTCTACAATGAGCAGTTCTTC. It translates to CASSTAGTSVYNEQFF.

The chain carries TRBV27 and TRBJ2-7; D possibly corresponds to TRBD1 (5 bases). Germline CDR1 is MNHEY and CDR2 is SMNVEV (reference sequence). Between the trimmed V and J ends, which lost 11 bases and 5 bases, there was a span of 19 bases. CDR3 length: 13 residues. CDR3 sequence reads: CAYEGKTGHEQYF. The DNA of the CDR3 is TGTGCCTACGAAGGGAAAACAGGACACGAGCAGTACTTC.

This clone has only one observation. The chain couples TRBV14 to TRBJ2-7; 7 bases line up with TRBD1. Per germline, CDR1 SGHDN and CDR2 FVKESK. Trimming removed 3 bases from V and 0 bases from J; junction bases left unmatched: 5. The CDR3 extends over 15 amino acids. The CDR3 DNA reads TGTGCCAGCAGCCAGGAAAGGGACAGCTCCTACGAGCAGTACTTC. As protein: CASSQERDSSYEQYF.

The V and J genes are TRBV27 and TRBJ2-7; TRBD2 matches at 8 bases. Per germline, CDR1 MNHEY and CDR2 SMNVEV (reference sequence). With 6 bases clipped from V and 6 bases from J, the junction kept 10 bases outside the gene matches. The CDR3 extends over 14 amino acids. CDR3 region: CASSPTSAYSEQYF. The CDR3 coding sequence is TGTGCCAGCAGCCCGACTAGCGCTTATTCCGAGCAGTACTTC.

The J gene is TRBJ2-2, the V gene TRBV27; TRBD1 matches 7 bases. The V gene's germline CDR1 is MNHEY and CDR2 SMNVEV (reference sequence). Trimming removed 8 bases from V and 1 base from J; junction bases left unmatched: 1. The CDR3 covers 13 residues. CDR3 sequence (DNA): TGTGCCAGCTGGACAGGGAACACCGGGGAGCTGTTTTTT. It specifies CASWTGNTGELFF.

The rearrangement links TRBV28 to TRBJ2-5; D not resolved. The germline V gene encodes CDR1 MDHEN and CDR2 SYDVKM. V was trimmed by 5 bases and J by 5 bases, leaving 9 bases between them. CDR3 length: 12 amino acids. The CDR3 region is CASSPGVETQYF. The CDR3 nucleotides are TGTGCCAGCAGTCCTGGGGTGGAGACCCAGTACTTC.

The V and J genes are TRBV4-1 and TRBJ2-2; tentative D call: TRBD2 (5 bases). The germline V gene encodes CDR1 MGHRA and CDR2 YSYEKL. The CDR3 sequence is 14 residues long. The V gene lost 4 bases and the J gene lost 5 bases, with 11 bases spanning the gap. The CDR3 DNA sequence: TGCGCCAGCAGCCCCCAGCCGGGAACCGGGGAGCTGTTTTTT. This sequence encodes CASSPQPGTGELFF.

The genes are TRBV27 and TRBJ2-2; D is ambiguous. Germline V gives CDR1 MNHEY, CDR2 SMNVEV (reference sequence). The CDR3 has 15 residues. The V gene lost 2 bases and the J gene lost 3 bases, with 10 bases spanning the gap. This CDR3 is CASSLMSFYTGELFF. The DNA for the CDR3 is TGTGCCAGCAGTTTAATGTCGTTCTACACCGGGGAGCTGTTTTTT.

This chain joins TRBV27 and TRBJ1-1; D uncertain. This CDR3 contains 15 residues. Germline V CDR1 and CDR2: MNHEY, SMNVEV (reference sequence). Trimming removed 5 bases at V and 0 bases at J, with 13 bases between. In DNA form, the CDR3 reads TGTGCCAGCAGTCCCCCAGGAAACCTGAACACTGAAGCTTTCTTT. Its protein product is CASSPPGNLNTEAFF.

The genes are TRBV4-1 and TRBJ2-3; D call uncertain. The CDR3 runs to 11 residues. Germline assignment: CDR1 MGHRA and CDR2 YSYEKL. V was clipped by 4 bases and J by 1 base, with 0 bases between them. This chain's CDR3 is CASSRTDTQYF. The CDR3 nucleotides are TGCGCCAGCAGCCGCACAGATACGCAGTATTTT.

The chain is built from TRBV14 and TRBJ2-5, with D hard to call. Trimming removed 1 base at V and 2 bases at J, with 8 bases between. The CDR3 covers 14 residues. Germline V gene sequence: CDR1 SGHDN, CDR2 FVKESK. CDR3 in DNA: TGTGCCAGCAGCCAAGTCGCCCTACAAGAGACCCAGTACTTC. This encodes CASSQVALQETQYF.

The J gene is TRBJ2-3, the V gene TRBV27, with D perhaps TRBD1 (6 bases). The germline V gene encodes CDR1 MNHEY and CDR2 SMNVEV (reference sequence). This CDR3 has 15 residues. V lost 3 bases and J 6 bases, leaving 16 bases between the germline ends. Here the CDR3 reads CASSFLGQISDTQYF. CDR3 nucleotides: TGTGCCAGCAGTTTCTTAGGACAGATAAGTGATACGCAGTATTTT.

The CDR3 DNA reads as TGCAGCGTTGAAGACATCGACGAGCAGTACTTC. Protein: CSVEDIDEQYF. The chain employs TRBV29-1 and TRBJ2-7, with no clear D. The CDR3 extends over 11 amino acids. The ends were cut back, 0 bases at V and 5 bases at J, with 5 bases in the middle. The germline gives CDR1 SQVTM, CDR2 ANQGSEA.

In the case of this clone: The identical CDR3 is also encoded by other nucleotide sequences in the sample. This rearrangement joins TRBV18 to TRBJ2-7; D gene uncertain. Looked up from germline, CDR1 is KGHSH and CDR2 is LQKENI. There are 15 residues in the CDR3. Trimming took off 0 bases at V and 2 bases at J, with 11 bases between the two ends. The CDR3 DNA reads as TGTGCCAGCTCACCACCGAGTGGCGCGCCCTACGAGCAGTACTTC. It translates to CASSPPSGAPYEQYF.

This clone has only one observation. This chain connects TRBV9 to TRBJ2-7; D is undetermined. The CDR3 has 14 amino acids. Germline V gives CDR1 SGDLS, CDR2 YYNGEE. Trimming took 1 base from V and 0 from J, leaving 8 bases between them. The CDR3 spells CASSVQHSSYEQYF. CDR3 bases: TGTGCCAGCAGCGTACAGCATAGCTCCTACGAGCAGTACTTC. The complete variable domain, with remaining parts taken from reference TRBV9 and TRBJ2-7, reads DSGVTQTPKHLITATGQRVTLRCSPRSGDLSVYWYQQSLDQGLQFLIQYYNGEERAKGNILERFSAQQFPDLHSELNLSSLELGDSALYFCASSVQHSSYEQYFGPGTRLTVT.

This rearrangement joins TRBV5-4 to TRBJ1-1; no clear D. The V end was cut by 0 bases, the J end by 1 base, with 16 bases between. In germline, CDR1 is SGHNT, CDR2 YYREEE (reference sequence). The CDR3 extends over 17 amino acids. CDR3 sequence: CASSLASGLGANTEAFF. The CDR3 DNA sequence: TGTGCCAGCAGCTTGGCTTCGGGTCTCGGAGCGAACACTGAAGCTTTCTTT.

CDR3 sequence (DNA): TGTGCCAGCAGTGACACAGGGGCGAATGAGCAGTTCTTC. Amino acids: CASSDTGANEQFF. The chain uses TRBV2 and TRBJ2-1; 7 nucleotides match TRBD1. After removal of 3 bases from V and 7 bases from J, the junction contained 3 bases not matched to a gene. CDR1 SNHLY and CDR2 FYNNEI come from the germline V gene. The CDR3 is 13 residues long.

The chain combines TRBV20-1 with TRBJ2-7; D uncertain. CDR1 is DFQATT, CDR2 SNEGSKA, per germline (reference sequence). The CDR3 has 10 amino acids. Trimming left V 4 bases short and J 6 bases short, with 7 bases between. The CDR3 coding sequence is TGCAGTGCTAACGACCGCGAGCAGTACTTC. It codes for CSANDREQYF.

The chain links TRBV30 to TRBJ2-1, with TRBD2 identical over 9 bases. The CDR3 contains 13 residues. The germline CDR1 and CDR2 sequences are GTSNPN and SVGIG (reference sequence). The V segment lost 7 bases and the J segment 1 base; nucleotides outside the gene matches: 2. CDR3 sequence reads: CAYSGGSYNEQFF. DNA of the CDR3: TGTGCCTACAGCGGGGGGTCCTACAATGAGCAGTTCTTC.

Only one count was recorded for this clone. The sample has other DNA sequences that encode this CDR3 too. The V gene is TRBV29-1, the J gene TRBJ2-7, with D possibly TRBD2 on 5 matching bases. V was pared by 2 bases and J by 3 bases, with 8 bases between. This CDR3 spans 12 amino acids. Germline V gene data show CDR1 as SQVTM and CDR2 as ANQGSEA. The CDR3 bases are TGCAGCGTTGAACTAGGAGGCTACGAGCAGTACTTC. Translating gives CSVELGGYEQYF.